This TCR beta chain was sequenced in a study of regulatory T cells in long-lasting Graves disease. Time point indicated: persistent/refractory GD, antithyroid drugs over 5 years with positive TRAb. PBMC-extracted RNA yielded the TCR library. The CDR3 is 11 amino acids. Germline V gene sequence: CDR1 SNHLY, CDR2 FYNNEI. Between the trimmed V and J ends, which lost 4 bases and 7 bases, there was a span of 7 bases. Building of the TCR beta libraries involved iRepertoire HTBI primers and Arm-PCR of CDR3 regions. Each CDR3 protein is one row after TCRdb ran MiXCR on the multiplex PCR reads. The sample has about 470,000 distinct CDR3 sequences, around 20% seen once. This clonotype was recorded many times. Its antigen is unidentified. Study-level points and caveats: The study found lower TCR diversity in persistent Graves' patients than in newly diagnosed ones. Exclusively peripheral blood, rather than thyroid tissue, was studied. Fewer public clonotypes were shared by new patients (around 970) than by persistent patients (around 2,900). Among samples with persistent disease, TRBV28, TRBJ1-2 and TRBJ2-5 were favored.

V is TRBV2 and J is TRBJ1-2; unclear D gene. The sequencing here drew on peripheral blood mononuclear cells (PBMCs), taken when the disease was refractory, from a patient treated with antithyroid drugs. This TCR derives from a female donor with Graves disease. CDR3 loop: CASSVASGYTF. The CDR3 coding sequence is TGTGCCAGCAGTGTTGCGAGTGGCTACACCTTC.